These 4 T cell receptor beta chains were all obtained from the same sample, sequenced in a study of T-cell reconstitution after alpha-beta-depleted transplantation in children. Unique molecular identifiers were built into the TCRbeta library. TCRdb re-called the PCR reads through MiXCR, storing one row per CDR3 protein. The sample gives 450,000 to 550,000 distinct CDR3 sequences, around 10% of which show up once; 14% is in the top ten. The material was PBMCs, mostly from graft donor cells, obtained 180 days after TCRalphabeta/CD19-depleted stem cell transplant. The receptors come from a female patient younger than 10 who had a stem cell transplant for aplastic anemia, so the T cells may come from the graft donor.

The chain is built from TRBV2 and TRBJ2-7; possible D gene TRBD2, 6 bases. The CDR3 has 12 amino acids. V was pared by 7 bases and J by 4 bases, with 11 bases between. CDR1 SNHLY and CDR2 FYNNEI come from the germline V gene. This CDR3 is CASMDYGYEQYF. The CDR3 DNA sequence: TGTGCCAGCATGGACTACGGGTACGAGCAGTACTTC.

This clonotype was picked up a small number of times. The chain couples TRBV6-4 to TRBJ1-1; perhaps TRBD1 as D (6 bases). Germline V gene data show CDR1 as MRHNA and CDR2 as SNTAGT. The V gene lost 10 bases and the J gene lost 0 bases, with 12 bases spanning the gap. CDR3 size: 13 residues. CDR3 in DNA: TGTGCCACAAGGGACACCTTGAACACTGAAGCTTTCTTT. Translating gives CATRDTLNTEAFF.

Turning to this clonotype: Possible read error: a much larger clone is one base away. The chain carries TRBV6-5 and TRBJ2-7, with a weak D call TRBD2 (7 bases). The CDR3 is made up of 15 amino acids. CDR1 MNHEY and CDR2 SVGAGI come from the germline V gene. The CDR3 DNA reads TGTGCCAGCACTTACCGGGGAGGGGGCTCCTACGAGCAGTACTTC. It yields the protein CASTYRGGGSYEQYF.

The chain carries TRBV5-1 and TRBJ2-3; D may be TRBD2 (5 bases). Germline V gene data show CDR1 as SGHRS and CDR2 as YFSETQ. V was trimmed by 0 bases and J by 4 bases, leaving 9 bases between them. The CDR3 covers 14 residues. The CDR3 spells CASSLDGIADTQYF. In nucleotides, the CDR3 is TGCGCCAGCAGCTTGGACGGGATTGCAGATACGCAGTATTTT.